The present T cell receptor (beta chain) was sequenced within a study of patients and donors after allogeneic stem cell transplantation. V was clipped by 8 bases and J by 3 bases; unmatched bases: 6. This CDR3 contains 13 residues. TCRdb re-called the RT-PCR reads through MiXCR, storing one row per CDR3 protein. The table has about 200,000 distinct CDR3 sequences, less than 50% seen once. The sequencing input was blood, either unsorted or a sorted T cell fraction (not recorded which). The source of this sequence is a human donor who was either an allogeneic HSCT recipient or a stem cell or donor lymphocyte infusion donor (not recorded which). It is not recorded whose cells these are; they may come from a transplant donor. The V and J genes are TRBV12-3 or TRBV12-4 and TRBJ2-5; 7 bases agree with TRBD1. CDR3 sequence (DNA): TGTGCCAGCGGCCGGGACAGAGAAGAGACCCAGTACTTC. Its translation is CASGRDREETQYF.